The 31 T cell receptor beta chains given below trace back to one sample, sequenced in a study of vaccination and CD4 T cells after COVID-19. Cultured CD4+ T cells had their DNA profiled by the Oncomine TCR Beta short-read assay. TCRdb re-analysed the PCR reads in MiXCR, keeping a single row per CDR3 protein. This table holds over 14,000 distinct CDR3 sequences, around 67% found once. These receptors' antigens are unknown. Sample treatment: roughly nine-day PBMC culture with coronavirus spike peptide pools or control peptides (ViraFEST assay). The source material was CD4+ T cells from blood, cultured in vitro. The source of these receptors is a human donor who had recovered from COVID-19.

V usage is TRBV7-3 and J usage is TRBJ2-7, with 9 bases lining up with TRBD1. The CDR3 loop spans 14 amino acids. Germline CDR1 is SGHTA and CDR2 is FQGTGA. Trimming at V came to 0 bases and at J to 6 bases, leaving 3 bases not matched to a gene. The CDR3 protein is CASSLTGQGGEQYF. CDR3 in DNA: TGTGCCAGCAGCTTAACGGGACAGGGAGGCGAGCAGTACTTC.

The V call is TRBV2, the J call TRBJ1-6, with D hard to call. Between the trimmed V and J ends, which lost 4 bases and 9 bases, there was a span of 4 bases. CDR3 length equals 11 residues. Looked up from germline, CDR1 is SNHLY and CDR2 is FYNNEI. The CDR3 sequence: CASSGGSPLHF. The CDR3 region has the DNA TGTGCCAGCAGTGGGGGTTCACCCCTCCACTTT.

The rearrangement joins TRBV10-3 to TRBJ1-1; D call uncertain. This CDR3 contains 14 residues. Germline CDR1 reads ENHRY; CDR2 reads SYGVKD. V shed 3 bases and J shed 1 base, with 9 bases lying between them. Here the CDR3 reads CAISETWGNTEAFF. Written as DNA, the CDR3 is TGTGCCATCAGTGAAACCTGGGGGAACACTGAAGCTTTCTTT.

CDR3: CASSLVTEAFF. The CDR3, as DNA: TGTGCCAGCAGCTTGGTTACTGAAGCTTTCTTT. V gene TRBV7-2 combines with J gene TRBJ1-1; D uncertain. Germline V gives CDR1 SGHTA, CDR2 FQGNSA. Between the trimmed V and J ends, which lost 3 bases and 5 bases, there was a span of 4 bases. The CDR3 contains 11 residues.

CDR3 residues: CASSLGTARGNTIYF. For the CDR3, the DNA is TGTGCCAGCAGCTTAGGTACGGCCCGCGGAAACACCATATATTTT. The chain joins TRBV7-2 to TRBJ1-3; no definite D call. CDR1 is SGHTA, CDR2 FQGNSA, per germline. There are 15 residues in the CDR3. Trimming cost V 1 base and J 4 bases, with 11 bases left between them.

This clonotype was seen only a few times. The genes are TRBV15 and TRBJ2-7, with TRBD1 matching over 7 bases. After removal of 8 bases from V and 3 bases from J, the junction contained 28 bases not matched to a gene. The CDR3 totals 20 residues. Germline assignment: CDR1 LNHNV and CDR2 YYDKDF (reference sequence). The chain's CDR3 is CATSPTQPAHRGTTVYEQYF. The CDR3 nucleotides are TGTGCCACCTCACCCACCCAACCAGCACACAGGGGCACGACTGTCTACGAGCAGTACTTC.

V is TRBV11-2 and J is TRBJ1-2, with TRBD1 matching 7 bases. Germline V gene sequence: CDR1 SGHAT, CDR2 FQNNGV. J was trimmed by 4 bases and V by 4 bases; bases with no gene match: 6. CDR3 length: 14 residues. CDR3 nucleotide sequence: TGTGCCAGCAGCTCCACAGGGGCCAGCTATGGCTACACCTTC. Translating it yields CASSSTGASYGYTF. The full variable domain, completed using reference TRBV11-2 and TRBJ1-2, is EAGVAQSPRYKIIEKRQSVAFWCNPISGHATLYWYQQILGQGPKLLIQFQNNGVVDDSQLPKDRFSAERLKGVDSTLKIQPAKLEDSAVYLCASSSTGASYGYTFGSGTRLTVV.

The rearrangement joins TRBV27 to TRBJ2-4; 8 bases agree with TRBD1. CDR1 is MNHEY, CDR2 SMNVEV, per germline (reference sequence). The CDR3 length is 15 residues. V shed 6 bases, J shed 3 bases, and the junction held 7 bases outside the gene matches. CDR3 DNA sequence: TGTGCCAGCAGAAATCAGGGGGCGGTCAAAAACATTCAGTACTTC. The encoded protein is CASRNQGAVKNIQYF.

The gene calls are TRBV12-3 or TRBV12-4 and TRBJ1-3; D call uncertain. This CDR3 has 13 residues. V was pared by 8 bases and J by 0 bases, with 8 bases between. CDR3 residues: CASSDRSGNTIYF. The CDR3 region has the DNA TGTGCCAGCTCGGACCGCTCTGGAAACACCATATATTTT.

This chain joins TRBV28 and TRBJ2-5; D perhaps matches TRBD2 (6 bases). The CDR3 totals 14 residues. From germline, CDR1 is MDHEN and CDR2 SYDVKM. V lost 8 bases, J lost 5 bases, and 18 bases lay in between. The CDR3: CASATLNGGETQYF. In nucleotides, the CDR3 is TGTGCCAGCGCGACCTTAAATGGGGGGGAGACCCAGTACTTC.

The table lists this clonotype with a few counts. This chain joins TRBV27 and TRBJ1-5; D possibly corresponds to TRBD1 (5 bases). The CDR3 has 13 amino acids. Germline CDR1 reads MNHEY; CDR2 reads SMNVEV (reference sequence). V was trimmed by 6 bases and J by 0 bases, leaving 6 bases between them. As DNA, the CDR3 is TGTGCCAGCAGCAGGGATAGCAATCAGCCCCAGCATTTT. Protein: CASSRDSNQPQHF.

V and J are TRBV12-3 or TRBV12-4 and TRBJ1-2; D possibly corresponds to TRBD1 (5 bases). Trimming took off 6 bases at V and 5 bases at J, with 7 bases between the two ends. The CDR3 contains 11 residues. The CDR3 DNA follows: TGTGCCAGCAGCCCAGGGTATGGCTACACCTTC. It codes for CASSPGYGYTF.

V usage is TRBV18 and J usage is TRBJ2-5; no clear D gene. The germline CDR1 and CDR2 sequences are KGHSH and LQKENI. The CDR3 extends over 11 amino acids. Trimming removed 4 bases at V and 0 bases at J, with 0 bases between. The CDR3 region has the DNA TGTGCCAGCTCACACCAAGAGACCCAGTACTTC. As protein: CASSHQETQYF.

The genes are TRBV27 and TRBJ2-7, with 8 bases lining up with TRBD1. This CDR3 has 14 residues. CDR1 is MNHEY, CDR2 SMNVEV, per germline (reference sequence). Germline trimming cut 7 bases from V and 3 bases from J; bases unmatched to any gene: 8. The chain's CDR3 is CASKTGTGGYEQYF. CDR3 coding DNA: TGTGCCAGCAAGACCGGGACAGGTGGCTACGAGCAGTACTTC.

The chain has TRBV6-2 or TRBV6-3 and TRBJ2-2; TRBD1 matches at 7 bases. Trimming removed 8 bases from V and 2 bases from J; junction bases left unmatched: 8. The CDR3 covers 15 residues. From germline, CDR1 is MNHEY and CDR2 SVGEGT. The CDR3 DNA is TGTGCCAGCCGTAGACAGGGTCCTAACACCGGGGAGCTGTTTTTT. It translates to CASRRQGPNTGELFF.

V is TRBV7-3 and J is TRBJ1-2, with 8 bases that match TRBD1. The V gene end was trimmed by 8 bases and the J gene end by 6 bases; junction bases not matched to a gene: 11. Germline V gene lookup returns CDR1 SGHTA and CDR2 FQGTGA. The CDR3 consists of 14 residues. The CDR3 here is CASSPQQGGNGYTF. The CDR3, as DNA: TGTGCCAGCTCCCCACAACAGGGGGGTAATGGCTACACCTTC.

V usage is TRBV2 and J usage is TRBJ1-3; no clear D gene. Trimming pared 4 bases from V and 0 bases from J, leaving 4 bases between. This CDR3 contains 13 residues. In germline, CDR1 is SNHLY, CDR2 FYNNEI. CDR3 in amino acids: CASSASSGNTIYF. The CDR3 region has the DNA TGTGCCAGCAGTGCGAGCTCTGGAAACACCATATATTTT. The whole variable domain, remainder taken from reference TRBV2 and TRBJ1-3, is EPEVTQTPSHQVTQMGQEVILRCVPISNHLYFYWYRQILGQKVEFLVSFYNNEISEKSEIFDDQFSVERPDGSNFTLKIRSTKLEDSAMYFCASSASSGNTIYFGEGSWLTVV.

The rearrangement links TRBV5-4 to TRBJ2-3; D gene unclear. The V end was cut by 6 bases, the J end by 2 bases, with 7 bases between. The CDR3 is 12 amino acids. Germline CDR1 SGHNT, CDR2 YYREEE (reference sequence). The CDR3: CASTLHTDTQYF. The CDR3 DNA reads TGTGCCAGCACCCTCCACACAGATACGCAGTATTTT.

The rearrangement joins TRBV2 to TRBJ1-3, with TRBD1 matching over 9 bases. The CDR3 length is 15 residues. V was clipped by 4 bases and J by 2 bases; unmatched bases: 3. CDR1 is SNHLY, CDR2 FYNNEI, per germline. The CDR3 DNA sequence: TGTGCCAGCAGTGGCGACAGGGGGACTGGAAACACCATATATTTT. It encodes CASSGDRGTGNTIYF.

This clonotype was picked up a small number of times. The genes are TRBV20-1 and TRBJ2-2; D unresolved. This CDR3 is 13 amino acids long. Germline V gives CDR1 DFQATT, CDR2 SNEGSKA (reference sequence). V was shortened by 0 bases and J by 4 bases, with 6 bases between the two germline ends. The CDR3 loop reads CSARELITGELFF. CDR3 nucleotide sequence: TGCAGTGCTAGAGAGCTAATCACCGGGGAGCTGTTTTTT.

The CDR3 region is CASNIRSSETQYF. The CDR3 DNA follows: TGTGCCAGCAACATCAGGAGTTCGGAGACCCAGTACTTC. V gene TRBV7-2 combines with J gene TRBJ2-5; D is unresolved. The CDR3 totals 13 residues. Trimming shortened V by 7 bases and J by 5 bases, and 14 bases separated the two germline ends. In germline, CDR1 is SGHTA, CDR2 FQGNSA. Together with reference TRBV7-2 and TRBJ2-5, the CDR3 gives the full variable domain: GAGVSQSPSNKVTEKGKDVELRCDPISGHTALYWYRQSLGQGLEFLIYFQGNSAPDKSGLPSDRFSAERTGGSVSTLTIQRTQQEDSAVYLCASNIRSSETQYFGPGTRLLVL.

The V gene is TRBV6-1, the J gene TRBJ1-1, with 8 bases lining up with TRBD1. This CDR3 comprises 14 residues. CDR1 and CDR2 (germline): MNHNS, SASEGT. V lost 8 bases, J lost 1 base, and 6 bases stayed unmatched. The chain's CDR3 is CASQGATRNTEAFF. DNA of the CDR3: TGTGCCAGCCAGGGGGCGACGAGGAACACTGAAGCTTTCTTT.

The chain has TRBV6-5 and TRBJ1-5; the D is unclear. The CDR3 consists of 18 residues. V gave up 0 bases and J gave up 0 bases, with 15 bases separating them. Per germline, CDR1 MNHEY and CDR2 SVGAGI. CDR3 protein: CASSYSISPLNSNQPQHF. The CDR3 DNA reads as TGTGCCAGCAGTTACTCGATCTCACCGCTAAATAGCAATCAGCCCCAGCATTTT.

This sequence joins TRBV6-1 and TRBJ1-2; TRBD1 matches 7 bases. The length of the CDR3 is 12 residues. V trimming: 6 bases; J trimming: 14 bases; junction bases outside the gene matches: 12. In germline, CDR1 is MNHNS, CDR2 SASEGT. CDR3 protein: CASSPGQERQTF. The CDR3 coding sequence is TGTGCCAGCAGCCCAGGACAGGAACGTCAGACCTTC.

The chain joins TRBV7-2 to TRBJ2-7; TRBD2 is a possible D gene (5 bases). Germline CDR1 and CDR2: SGHTA and FQGNSA. The V and J ends lost 2 bases and 1 base respectively, with 12 bases between them. The CDR3 runs to 15 residues. CDR3 residues: CASSLRLGSSYEQYF. CDR3 sequence (DNA): TGTGCCAGCAGCTTACGGCTAGGGAGTTCCTACGAGCAGTACTTC.

This clonotype was observed a handful of times. The gene calls are TRBV5-4 and TRBJ1-6; the match to TRBD1 covers 8 bases. With V trimmed by 4 bases and J by 10 bases, 10 bases remained unmatched. Per the germline V gene, CDR1 is SGHNT and CDR2 is YYREEE (reference sequence). The CDR3 extends over 15 amino acids. This CDR3 is CASSLPTGEASPLHF. DNA of the CDR3: TGTGCCAGCAGCCTACCGACAGGGGAGGCCTCACCCCTCCACTTT.

The chain carries TRBV20-1 and TRBJ1-2, with 8 bases matching TRBD1. Germline lookup yields CDR1 DFQATT and CDR2 SNEGSKA (reference sequence). Losses at the gene ends were 6 bases for V and 8 bases for J; bases not matched to a gene: 14. The CDR3 runs to 14 residues. The CDR3 loop is CSAPDRANRGGYTF. In DNA form, the CDR3 reads TGCAGTGCCCCGGACAGGGCAAACCGGGGCGGCTACACCTTC.

V and J are TRBV20-1 and TRBJ2-3, with D possibly TRBD2 on 7 matching bases. The CDR3 sequence is 15 residues long. With 2 bases removed from V and 2 bases from J, the gap between germline ends came to 14 bases. Germline CDR1 is DFQATT and CDR2 is SNEGSKA (reference sequence). CDR3 residues: CSARIQGRVTDTQYF. The CDR3 bases are TGCAGTGCTAGAATTCAGGGGAGGGTCACAGATACGCAGTATTTT.

This chain connects TRBV24-1 to TRBJ2-2, with 9 bases aligning to TRBD1. From germline, CDR1 is KGHDR and CDR2 SFDVKD. The CDR3 runs to 16 residues. Trimming at V came to 3 bases and at J to 5 bases, leaving 6 bases not matched to a gene. The CDR3: CATSDLRQGETGELFF. The CDR3 region has the DNA TGTGCCACCAGTGATCTCCGACAGGGGGAAACCGGGGAGCTGTTTTTT.

This sequence joins TRBV9 and TRBJ1-2; 12 bases line up with TRBD1. The germline CDR1 and CDR2 sequences are SGDLS and YYNGEE. The ends lost 4 bases at V and 6 bases at J; junction bases unmatched: 7. The CDR3 contains 15 residues. CDR3 in amino acids: CASSLTGTGGDGYTF. In DNA, the CDR3 is TGTGCCAGCAGCTTAACTGGGACAGGGGGCGATGGCTACACCTTC. Using reference TRBV9 and TRBJ1-2 for the parts outside the CDR3, the full variable domain is DSGVTQTPKHLITATGQRVTLRCSPRSGDLSVYWYQQSLDQGLQFLIQYYNGEERAKGNILERFSAQQFPDLHSELNLSSLELGDSALYFCASSLTGTGGDGYTFGSGTRLTVV.

This clonotype appeared once. The chain employs TRBV7-6 and TRBJ1-1, with D possibly being TRBD1 (6 bases). CDR3 length equals 17 residues. In germline, CDR1 is SGHVS, CDR2 FNYEAQ. V was pared by 2 bases and J by 0 bases, with 16 bases between. The CDR3: CASSLRPGGQLNTEAFF. CDR3 coding DNA: TGTGCCAGCAGCTTACGGCCGGGGGGGCAACTGAACACTGAAGCTTTCTTT.